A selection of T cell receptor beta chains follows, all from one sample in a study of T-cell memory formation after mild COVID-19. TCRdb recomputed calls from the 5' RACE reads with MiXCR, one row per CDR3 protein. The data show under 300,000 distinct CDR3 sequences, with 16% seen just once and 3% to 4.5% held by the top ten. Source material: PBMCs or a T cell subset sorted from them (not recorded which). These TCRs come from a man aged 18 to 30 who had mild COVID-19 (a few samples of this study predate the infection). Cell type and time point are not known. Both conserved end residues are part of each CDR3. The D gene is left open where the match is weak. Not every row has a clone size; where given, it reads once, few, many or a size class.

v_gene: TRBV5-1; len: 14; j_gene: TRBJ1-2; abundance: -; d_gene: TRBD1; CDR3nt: TGCGCCAGCAGCTGGGACAGGGCGAGCTATGGCTACACCTTC; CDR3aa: CASSWDRASYGYTF
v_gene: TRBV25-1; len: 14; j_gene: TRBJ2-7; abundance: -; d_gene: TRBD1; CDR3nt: TGTGCCAGCAGTGATAGGACAGGGGGGCACGAGCAGTACTTC; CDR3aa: CASSDRTGGHEQYF
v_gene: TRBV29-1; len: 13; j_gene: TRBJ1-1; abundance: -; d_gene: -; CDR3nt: TGCAGCGTTGAAGCGGGCTGGGGGACTGAAGCTTTCTTT; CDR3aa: CSVEAGWGTEAFF
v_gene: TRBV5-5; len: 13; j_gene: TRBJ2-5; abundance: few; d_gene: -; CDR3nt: TGTGCCAGCAGCTTGGCTAGGCGGGAGACCCAGTACTTC; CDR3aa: CASSLARRETQYF
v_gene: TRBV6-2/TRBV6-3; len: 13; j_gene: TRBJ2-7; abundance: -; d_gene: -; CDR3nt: TGTGCCAGCAGTTACAGGTGGGCCTACGAGCAGTACTTC; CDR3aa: CASSYRWAYEQYF
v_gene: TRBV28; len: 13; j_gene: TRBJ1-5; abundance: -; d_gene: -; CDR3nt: TGTGCCAGCATCTTACGGGGGGATCAGCCCCAGCATTTT; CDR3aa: CASILRGDQPQHF
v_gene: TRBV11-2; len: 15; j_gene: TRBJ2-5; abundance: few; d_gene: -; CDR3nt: TGTGCCAGCAGCCTCGGGGTGGGGGGACGGGAGACCCAGTACTTC; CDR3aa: CASSLGVGGRETQYF
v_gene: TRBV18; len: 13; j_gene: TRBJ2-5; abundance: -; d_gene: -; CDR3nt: TGTGCCAGCTCAGATGTAACTCGAGAGACCCAGTACTTC; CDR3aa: CASSDVTRETQYF
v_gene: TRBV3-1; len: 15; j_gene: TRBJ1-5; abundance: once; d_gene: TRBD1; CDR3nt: TGTGCCAGCAGCCTGACCGACAGGGACGATCAGCCCCAGCATTTT; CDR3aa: CASSLTDRDDQPQHF
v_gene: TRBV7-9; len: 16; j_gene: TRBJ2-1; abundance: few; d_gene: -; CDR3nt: TGTGCCAGCAGCCCAACCGGCCTTAGCTCCTACAATGAGCAGTTCTTC; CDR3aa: CASSPTGLSSYNEQFF
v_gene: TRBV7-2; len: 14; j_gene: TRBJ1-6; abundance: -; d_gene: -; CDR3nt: TGTGCCAGCAGCTTCCGGGACGGGGCCTCACCCCTCCACTTT; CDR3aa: CASSFRDGASPLHF
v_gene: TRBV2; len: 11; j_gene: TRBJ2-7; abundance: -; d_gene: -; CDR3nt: TGTGCCAGCAGAGCGAGCTACGAGCAGTACTTC; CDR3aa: CASRASYEQYF
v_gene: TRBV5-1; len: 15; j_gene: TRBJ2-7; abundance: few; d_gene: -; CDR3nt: TGCGCCAGCAGCTCCCACCCCGGGGCCTCCTACGAGCAGTACTTC; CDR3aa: CASSSHPGASYEQYF
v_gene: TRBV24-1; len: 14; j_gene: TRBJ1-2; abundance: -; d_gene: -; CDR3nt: TGTGCCACCAGTGACCCGACACAACTCTATGGCTACACCTTC; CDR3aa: CATSDPTQLYGYTF
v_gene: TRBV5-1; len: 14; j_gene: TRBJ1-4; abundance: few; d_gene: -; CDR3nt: TGCGCCAGCAGTATTAGGCCTCTAAATGAAAAACTGTTTTTT; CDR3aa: CASSIRPLNEKLFF
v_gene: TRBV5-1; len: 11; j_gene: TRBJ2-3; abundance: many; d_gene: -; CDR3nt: TGCGCCAGCAGCCAAACAGATACGCAGTATTTT; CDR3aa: CASSQTDTQYF
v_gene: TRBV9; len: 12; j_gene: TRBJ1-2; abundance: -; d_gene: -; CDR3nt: TGTGCCAGCAGCGCACCGTTGGGAGGCTACACCTTC; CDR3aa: CASSAPLGGYTF
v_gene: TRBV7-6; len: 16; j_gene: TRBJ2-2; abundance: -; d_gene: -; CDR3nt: TGTGCCAGCAGCTTAATGGGGGCCTCGAACACCGGGGAGCTGTTTTTT; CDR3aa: CASSLMGASNTGELFF
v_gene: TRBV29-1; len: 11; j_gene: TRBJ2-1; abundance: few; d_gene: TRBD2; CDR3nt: TGCAGCGTTGGCAGGGACTACGAGCAGTTCTTC; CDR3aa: CSVGRDYEQFF
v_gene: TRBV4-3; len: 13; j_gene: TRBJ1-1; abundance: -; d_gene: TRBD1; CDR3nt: TGCGCCAGCAGCCACGGACAGGGAACTGAAGCTTTCTTT; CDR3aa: CASSHGQGTEAFF
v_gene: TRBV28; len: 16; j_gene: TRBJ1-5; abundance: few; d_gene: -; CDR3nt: TGTGCCAGCAGTCTGCAGAGACAGGCCCCCAATCAGCCCCAGCATTTT; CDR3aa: CASSLQRQAPNQPQHF
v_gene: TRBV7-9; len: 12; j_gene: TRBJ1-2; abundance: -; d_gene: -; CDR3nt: TGTGCCAGCAGCTTAGTGGGCTATGGCTACACCTTC; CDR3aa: CASSLVGYGYTF
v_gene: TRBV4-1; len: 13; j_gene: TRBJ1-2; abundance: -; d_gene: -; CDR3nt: TGCGCCAGCAGCCAAGGATTACAGTATTTTAACACCTTC; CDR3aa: CASSQGLQYFNTF
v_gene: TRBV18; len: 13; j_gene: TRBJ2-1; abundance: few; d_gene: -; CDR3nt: TGTGCCAGCTCACCAATCCGGGATAATGAGCAGTTCTTC; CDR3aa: CASSPIRDNEQFF
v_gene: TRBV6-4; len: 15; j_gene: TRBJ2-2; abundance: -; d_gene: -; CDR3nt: TGTGCCAGCAGTGACTCGATTTTGGGCACCGGGGAGCTGTTTTTT; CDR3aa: CASSDSILGTGELFF
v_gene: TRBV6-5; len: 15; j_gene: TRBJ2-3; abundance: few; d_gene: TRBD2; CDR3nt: TGTGCCAGCAGTTGGGTTCGGGGGGGCATGGATACGCAGTATTTT; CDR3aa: CASSWVRGGMDTQYF
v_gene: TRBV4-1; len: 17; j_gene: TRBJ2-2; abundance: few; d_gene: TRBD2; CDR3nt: TGCGCCAGCAGCCAAGATACAAGCGGGGGACACACCGGGGAGCTGTTTTTT; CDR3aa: CASSQDTSGGHTGELFF
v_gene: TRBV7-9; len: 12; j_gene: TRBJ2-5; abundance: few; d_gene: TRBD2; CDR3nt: TGTGCCAGTCTAGCGGTGGGAGAGACCCAGTACTTC; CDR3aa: CASLAVGETQYF
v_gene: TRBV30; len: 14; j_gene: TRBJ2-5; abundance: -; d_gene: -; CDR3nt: TGTGCCTCTCAAACGGGTTCGGGGGAAGAGACCCAGTACTTC; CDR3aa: CASQTGSGEETQYF